The source of this T cell receptor (beta chain) is a study of T cell responses to AZD1222 COVID-19 vaccine. Background on the study: Second doses that came at about 4 or about 12 weeks were put together.

Sequencing used immunoSEQ multiplex PCR; TCRdb keeps in-frame clones, though not all of them. The sample contains about 180,000 clones, roughly 91% of which appear only once. V shed 4 bases and J shed 4 bases, with 12 bases lying between them. The CDR3 loop spans 14 amino acids. Germline lookup yields CDR1 SGHRS and CDR2 YFSETQ. Sequencing was performed on peripheral blood, taken on day 0 of AZD1222 vaccination. The V gene is TRBV5-1, the J gene TRBJ2-1; tentatively, D is TRBD1 (6 bases). The source is an adult in good health. In DNA form, the CDR3 reads TGCGCCAGCAGCCCAAGGACAGTATACAATGAGCAGTTCTTC. Amino acids: CASSPRTVYNEQFF.